Many counts were recorded for the clone carrying this T cell receptor beta chain. Individual cDNA molecules received unique molecular identifiers during library preparation. TCRdb recomputed calls from the 5' RACE reads with MiXCR, one row per CDR3 protein. Of tens of thousands of distinct CDR3 sequences listed, over 9.5% are singletons. Germline assignment: CDR1 SGHAT and CDR2 FQNNGV. This CDR3 comprises 14 residues. The V gene end was trimmed by 5 bases and the J gene end by 3 bases; junction bases not matched to a gene: 4. This sample is part of a study of early T cells in non-severe SARS-CoV-2 infection. About the research overall: It was bulk RNA from unsorted whole blood that was sequenced, and the chains were unpaired.

The TCR was taken from an adult who was a healthcare worker with PCR-confirmed SARS-CoV-2 infection or an uninfected control (not recorded which). The sequencing input was whole blood. This chain joins TRBV11-2 and TRBJ2-7; 10 bases line up with TRBD2. The DNA for the CDR3 is TGTGCCAGCAGCCCTAGCGGGAGTAACTACGAGCAGTACTTC. Residues: CASSPSGSNYEQYF.